This T cell receptor beta chain was profiled in a study of blood T cell repertoires in COVID-19. Produced via immunoSEQ multiplex PCR; TCRdb's table is partial and in-frame only. The data contain around 250,000 clones, around 90% of them singletons. Unmatched junction bases numbered 8, after V lost 4 bases and J lost 6 bases. Germline values: CDR1 MDHEN, CDR2 SYDVKM. This CDR3 is 15 amino acids long. This rearrangement joins TRBV28 to TRBJ2-1, with 8 positions matching TRBD2. The sequenced sample consisted of peripheral blood. The clonotype comes from a woman aged 40 to 50 who had recovered from COVID-19. This CDR3 reads CASSSPAGVPNEQFF. The CDR3 DNA is TGTGCCAGCAGTTCCCCAGCGGGAGTTCCCAATGAGCAGTTCTTC.